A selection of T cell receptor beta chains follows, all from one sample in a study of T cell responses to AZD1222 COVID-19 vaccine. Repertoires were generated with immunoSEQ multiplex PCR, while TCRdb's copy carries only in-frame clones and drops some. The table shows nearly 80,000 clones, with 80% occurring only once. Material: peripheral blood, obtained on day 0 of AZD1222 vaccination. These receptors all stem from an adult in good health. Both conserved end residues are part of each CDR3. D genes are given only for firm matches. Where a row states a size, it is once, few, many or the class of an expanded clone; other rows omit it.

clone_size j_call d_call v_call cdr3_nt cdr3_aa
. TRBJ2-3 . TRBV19 TGTGCCAGTAGTAGCTTGGACCGTCCCGCGCAGTATTTT CASSSLDRPAQYF
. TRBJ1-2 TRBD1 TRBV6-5 TGTGCCAGCACCGTGGGGACAGGGGGCAACTATGGCTACACCTTC CASTVGTGGNYGYTF
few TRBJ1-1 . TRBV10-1 TGCGCCAGCAGCGACGGACTTAGCTCAGGAGGAGCTTTCTTT CASSDGLSSGGAFF
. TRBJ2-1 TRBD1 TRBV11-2 TGTGCCAGCAGCTTACTCAGGGGGAGTTACAATGAGCAGTTCTTC CASSLLRGSYNEQFF
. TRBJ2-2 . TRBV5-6 TGTGCCAGCAGCTTTGAACGGGAGCTGTTTTTT CASSFERELFF
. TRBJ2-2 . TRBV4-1 TGCGCCAGCAGCCAGATTTGGGGGCCCTTCACCGGGGAGCTGTTTTTT CASSQIWGPFTGELFF
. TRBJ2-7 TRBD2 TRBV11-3 TGTGCCAGCAGCCCTACTAGCGGGGGATACGAGCAGTACTTC CASSPTSGGYEQYF
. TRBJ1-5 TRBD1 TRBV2 TGTGCCAGCAGCGCGGCCGTACAGGGGGCACAGCCCCAGCATTTT CASSAAVQGAQPQHF
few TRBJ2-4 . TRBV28 TGTGCCAGCAGTTTGGGGGTTTCAGTCAAAAACATTCAGTACTTC CASSLGVSVKNIQYF
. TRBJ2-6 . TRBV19 TGTGCCAGTAGAGGTCACCACTCTGGGGCCAACGTCCTGACTTTC CASRGHHSGANVLTF
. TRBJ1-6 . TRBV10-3 TGTGCCATCAGCAAACAGGACCCCTCCTATAATTCACCCCTCCACTTT CAISKQDPSYNSPLHF
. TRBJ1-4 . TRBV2 TGTGCCAGCGAGGACGCACAGGAGAATGAAAAACTGTTTTTT CASEDAQENEKLFF
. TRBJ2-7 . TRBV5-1 TGCGCCAGCAGCTTGAGGCAGGGAAGTAGGGAGCAGTACTTC CASSLRQGSREQYF
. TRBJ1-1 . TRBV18 TGTGCCAGCTCACCCGGACAGTTGGGGAACACTGAAGCTTTCTTT CASSPGQLGNTEAFF
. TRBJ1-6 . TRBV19 TGTGCCAGTAGTCTCGAGTCAGGGACGGGTAATTCACCCCTCCACTTT CASSLESGTGNSPLHF
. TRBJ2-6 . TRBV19 TGTGCCAGTACGCGGGACCCAGTTAGTAAAGCTGGGGCCAACGTCCTGACTTTC CASTRDPVSKAGANVLTF
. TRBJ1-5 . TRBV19 TGTGCCAGTAGGCCCCGGGCTAATCAGCCCCAGCATTTT CASRPRANQPQHF
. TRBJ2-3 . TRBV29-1 TGCAGCGTTGATGAAACAGATACGCAGTATTTT CSVDETDTQYF
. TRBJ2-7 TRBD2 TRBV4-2 TGTGCCAGCAGCCACATAGCGGGGGGGAAATACGAGCAGTACTTC CASSHIAGGKYEQYF
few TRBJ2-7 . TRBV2 TGTGCCAGCAGTGGGGGGAGCGACTACGAGCAGTACTTC CASSGGSDYEQYF
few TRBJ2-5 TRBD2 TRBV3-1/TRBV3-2 TGTGCCAGCAGTAGAAGGACTAGCGGGAGAAAGGAGACCCAGTACTTC CASSRRTSGRKETQYF
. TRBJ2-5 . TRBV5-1 TGCGCCAGCAGTCCCCGACACACCGGGGAGACCCAGTACTTC CASSPRHTGETQYF
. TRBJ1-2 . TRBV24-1 TGTGCCACCAGTGAAGGCAGCTTCAATGGCTACACCTTC CATSEGSFNGYTF
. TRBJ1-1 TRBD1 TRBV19 TGTGCCAGTAGTAGACAGGGGAACACTGAAGCTTTCTTT CASSRQGNTEAFF
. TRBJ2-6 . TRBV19 TGTGCCAGCTCCGACTCTGGGGCCAACGTCCTGACTTTC CASSDSGANVLTF
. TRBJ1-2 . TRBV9 TGTGCCAGCAGCGTTTACCCGACCCCTGGCCATGGCTACACCTTC CASSVYPTPGHGYTF
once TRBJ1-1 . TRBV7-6 TGTGCCAGCAGCTTAGTGGGGGGGCCGAGGGACACTGAAGCTTTCTTT CASSLVGGPRDTEAFF
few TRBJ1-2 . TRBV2 TGTGCCAGCAGTCTGGACAGCTATGGCTACACCTTC CASSLDSYGYTF
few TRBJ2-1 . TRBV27 TGTGCCAGCAGTTTCCGAGGGAGAGGTGAGCAGTTCTTC CASSFRGRGEQFF
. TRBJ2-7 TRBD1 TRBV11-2 TGTGCCAGCAGCTTCCTCCTCGGACAGGGCGAGCAGTACTTC CASSFLLGQGEQYF
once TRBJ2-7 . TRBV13 TGTGCCAGCAGCTTCGAGGGGCGCGGGTACGAGCAGTACTTC CASSFEGRGYEQYF
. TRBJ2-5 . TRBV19 TGTGCCAGTAGTAAGGCCCAGGAGACCCAGTACTTC CASSKAQETQYF
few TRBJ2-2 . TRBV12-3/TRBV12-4 TGTGCCAGCAGCCGAACCGGGGAGCTGTTTTTT CASSRTGELFF
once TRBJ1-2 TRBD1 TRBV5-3 TGTGCCAGAAGCATAGAAGGCCCCGGGACAGGAATGGGTGGCTACACCTTC CARSIEGPGTGMGGYTF
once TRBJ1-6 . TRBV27 TGTGCCAGCAGTTTAGCCAGGGGTCCTAATTCACCCCTCCACTTT CASSLARGPNSPLHF
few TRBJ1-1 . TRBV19 TGTGCCAGTAGTGGATGGCAAGTAACTTTCTTT CASSGWQVTFF
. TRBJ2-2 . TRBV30 TGTGCCTGGACTTTAGGGGCGACGAACACCGGGGAGCTGTTTTTT CAWTLGATNTGELFF
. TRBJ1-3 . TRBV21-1 TGTGCCAGCAGCAAAGCAAGAGGGTCACCTGGAAACACCATATATTTT CASSKARGSPGNTIYF
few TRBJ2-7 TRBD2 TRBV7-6 TGTGCCAGCAGCCTCCCGGGACTAGGGATTGACGAGCAGTACTTC CASSLPGLGIDEQYF
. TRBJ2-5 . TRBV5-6 TGTGCCAGCAGCTTACTCCTCGACCAGGGGGGGAGACAGACCCAGTACTTC CASSLLLDQGGRQTQYF
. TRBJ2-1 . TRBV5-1 TGCGCCAGCAGCTTGCCGGACAGCCCTCTCGCCCTCTACAATGAGCAGTTCTTC CASSLPDSPLALYNEQFF
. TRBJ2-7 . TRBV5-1 TGCGCCAGCAGCTTGGGGGAATACGAGCAGTACTTC CASSLGEYEQYF
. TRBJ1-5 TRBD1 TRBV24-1 TGTGCCACCAGTGAGTCAGGGGGCACGTTTCAGCCCCAGCATTTT CATSESGGTFQPQHF
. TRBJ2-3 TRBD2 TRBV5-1 TGCGCCAGCAGCTTGGACGGGACTAGCGGGAGGGCCCTCGGAGATACGCAGTATTTT CASSLDGTSGRALGDTQYF
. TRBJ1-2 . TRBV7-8 TGTGCCAGCAGCTTAGCGGAGGTGAACTATGGCTACACCTTC CASSLAEVNYGYTF
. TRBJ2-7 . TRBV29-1 TGCAGTGGACGGTTCGGGCGAGTGCAGTACTTC CSGRFGRVQYF
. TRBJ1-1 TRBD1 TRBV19 TGTGCCAGTAGCCAGGGACAGGGGACTGAAGCTTTCTTT CASSQGQGTEAFF
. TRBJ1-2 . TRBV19 TGTGCCAGTAGTAGGGACCTCACCCTCCACTATGGCTACACCTTC CASSRDLTLHYGYTF
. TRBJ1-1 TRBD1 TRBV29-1 TGCAGCGTGGGGACAGGGCCCGAAGCTTTCTTT CSVGTGPEAFF
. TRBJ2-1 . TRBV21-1 TGTGCCAGCAGCAACCCACTGGGACGTAGCAATGAGCAGTTCTTC CASSNPLGRSNEQFF
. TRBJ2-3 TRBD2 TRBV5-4 TGTGCCAGCAGCCGTTCTAGCGGGAGCACAGATACGCAGTATTTT CASSRSSGSTDTQYF